The T cell receptor beta chain under discussion was sequenced for a study of response to subunit inactivated influenza vaccine. The CDR3 spans 16 residues. CDR1 and CDR2 from the germline V gene are SGHVS and FNYEAQ. The germline V and J ends were trimmed by 5 bases and 0 bases, with 14 bases remaining between them. Note on this clonotype: Antigen unknown.

Study findings and constraints: The authors put forward the suggestion that each seasonal influenza vaccination may bring in only a limited number of new T cells.

TCRdb processed the RT-PCR reads anew with MiXCR; each CDR3 protein has one entry. The profile shows roughly 790,000 distinct CDR3 sequences, around 20% of them singletons. The receptor was isolated from a man between 50 and 59 years old who received an inactivated influenza vaccine. Sequencing was performed on PBMCs from blood, taken more than 4 days after vaccination. V is TRBV7-6 and J is TRBJ2-1; the D is unclear. The CDR3 reads CASSRTQISSYNEQFF. The CDR3 DNA follows: TGTGCCAGCAGCCGCACGCAAATAAGCTCCTACAATGAGCAGTTCTTC.